This is a list of T cell receptor beta chains from one sample in a study of identical twins. MiXCR, applied by TCRdb to the 5' RACE reads, yields one record per CDR3 protein. The table records fewer than 250,000 distinct CDR3 sequences, roughly a tenth of them present only once. The sample consisted of memory (CD45RO+) T cells sorted from blood. The receptor source for this set is a woman under 30 in good health. Both conserved end residues are part of each CDR3. The order of the fields is clone size, CDR3 length, V gene, J gene, D gene, CDR3 DNA, CDR3 protein. A D gene is named only where the DNA matches it firmly. Only some rows state a clone size, as once, few, many or a class for expanded clones.

clone size: many; CDR3 length: 17; V gene: TRBV11-2; J gene: TRBJ2-1; D gene: TRBD2; CDR3 DNA: TGTGCCAGCAGCTTCCCCTCTCTAGCGGGAAGTCCCAATGAGCAGTTCTTC; CDR3 protein: CASSFPSLAGSPNEQFF
clone size: .; CDR3 length: 16; V gene: TRBV9; J gene: TRBJ2-1; D gene: TRBD1; CDR3 DNA: TGTGCCAGCAGCGTAACCATACAGGGGCCTGGGGATGAGCAGTTCTTC; CDR3 protein: CASSVTIQGPGDEQFF
clone size: few; CDR3 length: 17; V gene: TRBV15; J gene: TRBJ2-7; D gene: TRBD2; CDR3 DNA: TGTGCCACCAGCAGAGATCTAGGACTAGCGGGAGGAGGCGAGCAGTACTTC; CDR3 protein: CATSRDLGLAGGGEQYF
clone size: few; CDR3 length: 16; V gene: TRBV11-2; J gene: TRBJ2-1; D gene: .; CDR3 DNA: TGTGCCAGCAGCTTGGTTGGACTACGGGGTTACAATGAGCAGTTCTTC; CDR3 protein: CASSLVGLRGYNEQFF
clone size: many; CDR3 length: 16; V gene: TRBV20-1; J gene: TRBJ2-1; D gene: .; CDR3 DNA: TGCAGGGCGGGACGAATTTTAAGGACGGGAAGAAATGAGCAGTTCTTC; CDR3 protein: CRAGRILRTGRNEQFF
clone size: few; CDR3 length: 14; V gene: TRBV14; J gene: TRBJ2-5; D gene: .; CDR3 DNA: TGTGCCAGCAGCCCCCGGGACCGCCAAGAGACCCAGTACTTC; CDR3 protein: CASSPRDRQETQYF
clone size: few; CDR3 length: 13; V gene: TRBV2; J gene: TRBJ1-2; D gene: .; CDR3 DNA: TGTGCCAGCGGTGACTGGGGTTCCTATGGCTACACCTTC; CDR3 protein: CASGDWGSYGYTF
clone size: few; CDR3 length: 15; V gene: TRBV5-1; J gene: TRBJ1-1; D gene: TRBD1; CDR3 DNA: TGCGCCAGCAGTCCCTCGACAGGGTGGGACACTGAAGCTTTCTTT; CDR3 protein: CASSPSTGWDTEAFF
clone size: .; CDR3 length: 15; V gene: TRBV5-6; J gene: TRBJ2-2; D gene: .; CDR3 DNA: TGTGCCAGCAGCTCTCGCCCCCTCATACCCGGGGAGCTGTTTTTT; CDR3 protein: CASSSRPLIPGELFF
clone size: .; CDR3 length: 13; V gene: TRBV3-1; J gene: TRBJ1-6; D gene: .; CDR3 DNA: TGTGCCAGCAGCCAAGGGCGAGGGTCACCCCTCCACTTT; CDR3 protein: CASSQGRGSPLHF
clone size: .; CDR3 length: 15; V gene: TRBV7-9; J gene: TRBJ2-5; D gene: TRBD2; CDR3 DNA: TGTGCCAGCAGCCTCACTAGCGGCCTCCAAGAGACCCAGTACTTC; CDR3 protein: CASSLTSGLQETQYF
clone size: few; CDR3 length: 13; V gene: TRBV10-3; J gene: TRBJ1-5; D gene: TRBD1; CDR3 DNA: TGTGCCATCACGGACAGGTGGGATCAGCCCCAGCATTTT; CDR3 protein: CAITDRWDQPQHF
clone size: many; CDR3 length: 14; V gene: TRBV7-2; J gene: TRBJ1-2; D gene: .; CDR3 DNA: TGTGCCAGCAGTTGGCAGGCTCCTCTTTCTGGCTACACCTTC; CDR3 protein: CASSWQAPLSGYTF
clone size: .; CDR3 length: 15; V gene: TRBV18; J gene: TRBJ2-1; D gene: TRBD1; CDR3 DNA: TGTGCCAGCTCACCACCGACAGGGATCTACAATGAGCAGTTCTTC; CDR3 protein: CASSPPTGIYNEQFF
clone size: .; CDR3 length: 15; V gene: TRBV12-3/TRBV12-4; J gene: TRBJ2-3; D gene: TRBD2; CDR3 DNA: TGTGCCAGCAGGGCTAGCGGGACCTACACAGATACGCAGTATTTT; CDR3 protein: CASRASGTYTDTQYF
clone size: few; CDR3 length: 15; V gene: TRBV9; J gene: TRBJ2-7; D gene: .; CDR3 DNA: TGTGCCAGCAGCCCGAGGCCGTTTTCTAGTTACGAGCAGTACTTC; CDR3 protein: CASSPRPFSSYEQYF
clone size: many; CDR3 length: 14; V gene: TRBV10-3; J gene: TRBJ2-5; D gene: .; CDR3 DNA: TGTGCCATCCGTCCAGGCGGATCTCAAGAGACCCAGTACTTC; CDR3 protein: CAIRPGGSQETQYF
clone size: few; CDR3 length: 14; V gene: TRBV20-1; J gene: TRBJ1-5; D gene: TRBD1; CDR3 DNA: TGCAGTGCTAGAGATCCGACAGGGGGGCGGCCCCAGCATTTT; CDR3 protein: CSARDPTGGRPQHF
clone size: many; CDR3 length: 13; V gene: TRBV24-1; J gene: TRBJ2-3; D gene: .; CDR3 DNA: TGTGCCACCAGTGATTCCAACACAGATACGCAGTATTTT; CDR3 protein: CATSDSNTDTQYF
clone size: .; CDR3 length: 14; V gene: TRBV29-1; J gene: TRBJ2-1; D gene: .; CDR3 DNA: TGCAGCGTTCCCAGGACTGGGAGTTACTCTGAGCAGTTCTTC; CDR3 protein: CSVPRTGSYSEQFF
clone size: .; CDR3 length: 13; V gene: TRBV5-6; J gene: TRBJ1-1; D gene: TRBD1; CDR3 DNA: TGTGCCAGCAGCTCCGGACAGGGAATTGAAGCTTTCTTT; CDR3 protein: CASSSGQGIEAFF
clone size: few; CDR3 length: 14; V gene: TRBV12-3/TRBV12-4; J gene: TRBJ2-3; D gene: .; CDR3 DNA: TGTGCCAGCACCGTTAGCGTCAACACAGATACGCAGTATTTT; CDR3 protein: CASTVSVNTDTQYF
clone size: .; CDR3 length: 13; V gene: TRBV2; J gene: TRBJ1-5; D gene: TRBD1; CDR3 DNA: TGTGCCAGCGCGGGACAGACAGGGCAGCCCCAGCATTTT; CDR3 protein: CASAGQTGQPQHF
clone size: many; CDR3 length: 14; V gene: TRBV3-1; J gene: TRBJ2-5; D gene: .; CDR3 DNA: TGTGCCAGCAGCCAAGTAGAGCCTAGGAGGACCCAGTACTTC; CDR3 protein: CASSQVEPRRTQYF
clone size: many; CDR3 length: 13; V gene: TRBV5-6; J gene: TRBJ1-2; D gene: .; CDR3 DNA: TGTGCCAGCAGCTTGTCGGGGGATTATGGCTACACCTTC; CDR3 protein: CASSLSGDYGYTF
clone size: many; CDR3 length: 16; V gene: TRBV9; J gene: TRBJ2-2; D gene: .; CDR3 DNA: TGTGCCAGCAGCCCTGTTGAGGGAGCCAACACCGGGGAGCTGTTTTTT; CDR3 protein: CASSPVEGANTGELFF
clone size: many; CDR3 length: 15; V gene: TRBV7-2; J gene: TRBJ2-3; D gene: .; CDR3 DNA: TGTGCCAGCAGCTTAGGACGGCGGCTAACAGATACGCAGTATTTT; CDR3 protein: CASSLGRRLTDTQYF
clone size: .; CDR3 length: 15; V gene: TRBV9; J gene: TRBJ1-2; D gene: .; CDR3 DNA: TGTGCCAGCAGCCAACTGGGGGGGGCTAACTATGGCTACACCTTC; CDR3 protein: CASSQLGGANYGYTF
clone size: many; CDR3 length: 12; V gene: TRBV5-1; J gene: TRBJ1-2; D gene: .; CDR3 DNA: TGCGCCAGCAGCCCGGGTGCCGGTGGCTACACCTTC; CDR3 protein: CASSPGAGGYTF
clone size: many; CDR3 length: 12; V gene: TRBV7-8; J gene: TRBJ1-6; D gene: .; CDR3 DNA: TGTGCCAGCAGCTGGGAGTATGGACCCCTCCACTTT; CDR3 protein: CASSWEYGPLHF
clone size: many; CDR3 length: 10; V gene: TRBV29-1; J gene: TRBJ1-1; D gene: .; CDR3 DNA: TGCAGCGTACAGGTTACTGAAGCTTTCTTT; CDR3 protein: CSVQVTEAFF
clone size: .; CDR3 length: 16; V gene: TRBV7-9; J gene: TRBJ2-3; D gene: .; CDR3 DNA: TGTGCCAGCAGCTTAGTGTTAGGGACCCTTCCTGATACGCAGTATTTT; CDR3 protein: CASSLVLGTLPDTQYF
clone size: .; CDR3 length: 16; V gene: TRBV20-1; J gene: TRBJ2-7; D gene: TRBD2; CDR3 DNA: TGCAGTGCTAGAGATCCCTTGCAGCGGGAGGGCCACGAGCAGTACTTC; CDR3 protein: CSARDPLQREGHEQYF
clone size: few; CDR3 length: 14; V gene: TRBV7-2; J gene: TRBJ1-5; D gene: .; CDR3 DNA: TGTGCCAGCAGCTTAGTAGGGGGGAATCAGCCCCAGCATTTT; CDR3 protein: CASSLVGGNQPQHF
clone size: .; CDR3 length: 13; V gene: TRBV11-3; J gene: TRBJ2-7; D gene: TRBD1; CDR3 DNA: TGTGCCAGCAGTTTACAGGGGGTTGACGAGCAGTACTTC; CDR3 protein: CASSLQGVDEQYF
clone size: many; CDR3 length: 15; V gene: TRBV12-3/TRBV12-4; J gene: TRBJ1-1; D gene: .; CDR3 DNA: TGTGCCAGCACCCTTCTGGTCCTGGGCCACACTGAAGCTTTCTTT; CDR3 protein: CASTLLVLGHTEAFF
clone size: many; CDR3 length: 15; V gene: TRBV29-1; J gene: TRBJ2-1; D gene: TRBD1; CDR3 DNA: TGCAGCGGTAAGGGCCGGGACAGGGGTTACAATGAGCAGTTCTTC; CDR3 protein: CSGKGRDRGYNEQFF
clone size: few; CDR3 length: 14; V gene: TRBV4-2; J gene: TRBJ2-5; D gene: TRBD1; CDR3 DNA: TGTGCCAGCAGCCCCCGGGACAGCAGGGAGACCCAGTACTTC; CDR3 protein: CASSPRDSRETQYF
clone size: many; CDR3 length: 17; V gene: TRBV3-1; J gene: TRBJ2-3; D gene: .; CDR3 DNA: TGTGCCAGCAGCCAAGATCCAAGGGGGAATGGTAGAGATACGCAGTATTTT; CDR3 protein: CASSQDPRGNGRDTQYF
clone size: .; CDR3 length: 11; V gene: TRBV7-9; J gene: TRBJ2-3; D gene: .; CDR3 DNA: TGTGCCCGAGGCGGGTCAGATACGCAGTATTTT; CDR3 protein: CARGGSDTQYF
clone size: .; CDR3 length: 14; V gene: TRBV12-3/TRBV12-4; J gene: TRBJ2-7; D gene: .; CDR3 DNA: TGTGCCAGCAGCCATAGGGACATCCTCCACGAGCAGTACTTC; CDR3 protein: CASSHRDILHEQYF
clone size: .; CDR3 length: 15; V gene: TRBV30; J gene: TRBJ2-1; D gene: TRBD2; CDR3 DNA: TGTGCCTGGAGTGCCCCGGTAGCGGGAGTGCATGAGCAGTTCTTC; CDR3 protein: CAWSAPVAGVHEQFF
clone size: few; CDR3 length: 12; V gene: TRBV20-1; J gene: TRBJ2-3; D gene: .; CDR3 DNA: TGCAGTGCTACGGGGAATTCAGATACGCAGTATTTT; CDR3 protein: CSATGNSDTQYF
clone size: many; CDR3 length: 13; V gene: TRBV12-3/TRBV12-4; J gene: TRBJ1-4; D gene: .; CDR3 DNA: TGTGCCAGTCAACCGGCAACTAATGAAAAACTGTTTTTT; CDR3 protein: CASQPATNEKLFF
clone size: .; CDR3 length: 14; V gene: TRBV6-2/TRBV6-3; J gene: TRBJ2-7; D gene: .; CDR3 DNA: TGTGCCAGCAGTTACGAGCCGGATACCTACGAGCAGTACTTC; CDR3 protein: CASSYEPDTYEQYF
clone size: few; CDR3 length: 15; V gene: TRBV5-5; J gene: TRBJ1-2; D gene: TRBD1; CDR3 DNA: TGTGCCAGCAGCTGGGGGACAGGGGATCACTATGGCTACACCTTC; CDR3 protein: CASSWGTGDHYGYTF
clone size: many; CDR3 length: 13; V gene: TRBV12-3/TRBV12-4; J gene: TRBJ1-1; D gene: .; CDR3 DNA: TGTGCCAGCAGGGGCAATATGAACACTGAAGCTTTCTTT; CDR3 protein: CASRGNMNTEAFF
clone size: few; CDR3 length: 16; V gene: TRBV5-1; J gene: TRBJ2-3; D gene: .; CDR3 DNA: TGCGCCAGCAGCTTGGATGGGGGAGATAGGTCAGATACGCAGTATTTT; CDR3 protein: CASSLDGGDRSDTQYF
clone size: once; CDR3 length: 13; V gene: TRBV12-3/TRBV12-4; J gene: TRBJ2-7; D gene: TRBD1; CDR3 DNA: TGTGCCAGCCGGCCGACAGGGTGGCACGAGCAGTACTTC; CDR3 protein: CASRPTGWHEQYF
clone size: .; CDR3 length: 14; V gene: TRBV6-2/TRBV6-3; J gene: TRBJ2-7; D gene: TRBD1; CDR3 DNA: TGTGCCAGCAGTTACCCGACAGGGGGCCACGAGCAGTACTTC; CDR3 protein: CASSYPTGGHEQYF
clone size: few; CDR3 length: 14; V gene: TRBV5-1; J gene: TRBJ2-7; D gene: .; CDR3 DNA: TGCGCCAGCTCGGATGATCCGAGCTCCTACGAGCAGTACTTC; CDR3 protein: CASSDDPSSYEQYF
clone size: few; CDR3 length: 14; V gene: TRBV20-1; J gene: TRBJ2-7; D gene: .; CDR3 DNA: TGCAGTGCTAGAGGTGGGGGTCAGCGTTACGAGCAGTACTTC; CDR3 protein: CSARGGGQRYEQYF
clone size: .; CDR3 length: 17; V gene: TRBV20-1; J gene: TRBJ2-7; D gene: TRBD2; CDR3 DNA: TGCAGTGCTAGTAGTTTTCGGACTAGCGGAGGACCCTACGAGCAGTACTTC; CDR3 protein: CSASSFRTSGGPYEQYF
clone size: many; CDR3 length: 16; V gene: TRBV3-1; J gene: TRBJ1-6; D gene: .; CDR3 DNA: TGTGCCAGCAGCCAAGGTCTCCAGTATTATAATTCACCCCTCCACTTT; CDR3 protein: CASSQGLQYYNSPLHF
clone size: few; CDR3 length: 15; V gene: TRBV6-2/TRBV6-3; J gene: TRBJ2-7; D gene: TRBD1; CDR3 DNA: TGTGCCAGCAGTTCGACAGGGGTCAACCTCTACGAGCAGTACTTC; CDR3 protein: CASSSTGVNLYEQYF